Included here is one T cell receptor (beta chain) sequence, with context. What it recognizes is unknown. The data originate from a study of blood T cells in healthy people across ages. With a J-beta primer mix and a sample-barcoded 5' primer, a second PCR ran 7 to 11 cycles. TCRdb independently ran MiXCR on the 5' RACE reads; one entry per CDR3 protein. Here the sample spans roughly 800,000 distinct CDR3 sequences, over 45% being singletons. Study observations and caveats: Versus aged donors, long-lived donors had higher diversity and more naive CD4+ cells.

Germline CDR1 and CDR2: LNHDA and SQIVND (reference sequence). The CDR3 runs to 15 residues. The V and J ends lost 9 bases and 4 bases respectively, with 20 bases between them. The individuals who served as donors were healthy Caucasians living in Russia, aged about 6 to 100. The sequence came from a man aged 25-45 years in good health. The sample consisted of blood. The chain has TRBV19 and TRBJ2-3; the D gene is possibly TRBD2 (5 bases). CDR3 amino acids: CASQVSGFRADTQYF. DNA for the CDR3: TGTGCCAGCCAGGTTTCGGGGTTTCGTGCAGATACGCAGTATTTT.